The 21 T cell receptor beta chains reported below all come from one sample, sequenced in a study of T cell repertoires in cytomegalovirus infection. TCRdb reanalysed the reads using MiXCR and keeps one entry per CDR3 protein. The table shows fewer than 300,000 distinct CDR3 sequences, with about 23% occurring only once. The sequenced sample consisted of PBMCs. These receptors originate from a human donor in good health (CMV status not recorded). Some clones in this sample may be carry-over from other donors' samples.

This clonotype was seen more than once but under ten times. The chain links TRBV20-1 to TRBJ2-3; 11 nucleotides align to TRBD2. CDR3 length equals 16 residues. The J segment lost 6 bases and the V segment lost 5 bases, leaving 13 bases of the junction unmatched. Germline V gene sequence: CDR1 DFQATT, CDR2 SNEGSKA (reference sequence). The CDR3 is CSAPPWASGRSDTQYF. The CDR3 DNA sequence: TGCAGTGCTCCCCCGTGGGCTAGCGGGAGGAGCGATACGCAGTATTTT.

The CDR3 DNA follows: TGTGCCAGCAGCGGCGGGGGAGGTCTTAGCAATCAGCCCCAGCATTTT. Amino acid sequence: CASSGGGGLSNQPQHF. This chain links TRBV25-1 with TRBJ1-5, with D possibly matching TRBD1 (5 bases). Looked up from germline, CDR1 is MGHDK and CDR2 is SYGVNS. V dropped 6 bases and J dropped 0 bases, with 15 bases sitting between them. CDR3 size: 16 residues.

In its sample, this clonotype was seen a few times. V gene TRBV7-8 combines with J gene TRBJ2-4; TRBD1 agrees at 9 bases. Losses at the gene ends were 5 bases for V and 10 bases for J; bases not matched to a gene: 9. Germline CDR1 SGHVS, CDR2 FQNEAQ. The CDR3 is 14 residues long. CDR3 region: CASSPHRGQGIQYF. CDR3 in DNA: TGTGCCAGCAGCCCCCATCGGGGACAGGGAATTCAGTACTTC.

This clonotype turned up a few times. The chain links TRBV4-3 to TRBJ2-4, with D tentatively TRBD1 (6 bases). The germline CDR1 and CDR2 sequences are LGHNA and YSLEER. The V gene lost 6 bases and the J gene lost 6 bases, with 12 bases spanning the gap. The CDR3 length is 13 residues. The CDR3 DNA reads TGCGCCAGCAGTCAGATACAGGGAAACATTCAGTACTTC. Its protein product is CASSQIQGNIQYF.

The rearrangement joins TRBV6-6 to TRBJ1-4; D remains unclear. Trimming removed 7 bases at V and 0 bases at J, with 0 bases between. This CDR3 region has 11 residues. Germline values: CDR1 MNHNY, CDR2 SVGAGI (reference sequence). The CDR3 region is CASTTNEKLFF. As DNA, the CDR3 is TGTGCCAGCACAACTAATGAAAAACTGTTTTTT.

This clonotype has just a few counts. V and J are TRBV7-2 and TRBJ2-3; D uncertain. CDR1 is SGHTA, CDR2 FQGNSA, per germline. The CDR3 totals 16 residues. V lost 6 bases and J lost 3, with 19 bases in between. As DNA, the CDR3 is TGTGCCAGCAGTCACATTAGGACCCGGATTACAGATACGCAGTATTTT. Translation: CASSHIRTRITDTQYF. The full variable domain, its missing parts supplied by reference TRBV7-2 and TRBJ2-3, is GAGVSQSPSNKVTEKGKDVELRCDPISGHTALYWYRQSLGQGLEFLIYFQGNSAPDKSGLPSDRFSAERTGGSVSTLTIQRTQQEDSAVYLCASSHIRTRITDTQYFGPGTRLTVL.

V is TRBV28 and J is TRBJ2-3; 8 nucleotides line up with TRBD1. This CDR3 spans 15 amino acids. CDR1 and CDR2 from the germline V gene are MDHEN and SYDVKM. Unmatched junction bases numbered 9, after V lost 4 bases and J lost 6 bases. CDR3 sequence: CASSSGTGTLDTQYF. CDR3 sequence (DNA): TGTGCCAGCAGTTCAGGGACAGGTACCTTGGATACGCAGTATTTT. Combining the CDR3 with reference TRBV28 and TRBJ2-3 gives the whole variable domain DVKVTQSSRYLVKRTGEKVFLECVQDMDHENMFWYRQDPGLGLRLIYFSYDVKMKEKGDIPEGYSVSREKKERFSLILESASTNQTSMYLCASSSGTGTLDTQYFGPGTRLTVL.

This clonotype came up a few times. The CDR3 DNA sequence: TGCGCCAGCAGCTTGACTGTCGGACAGGGCATTAATTCACCCCTCCACTTT. Its protein is CASSLTVGQGINSPLHF. The chain is built from TRBV5-1 and TRBJ1-6; 8 bases are a match to TRBD1. Germline lookup yields CDR1 SGHRS and CDR2 YFSETQ. Trimming removed 1 base from V and 6 bases from J; junction bases left unmatched: 9. The CDR3 is 17 residues long.

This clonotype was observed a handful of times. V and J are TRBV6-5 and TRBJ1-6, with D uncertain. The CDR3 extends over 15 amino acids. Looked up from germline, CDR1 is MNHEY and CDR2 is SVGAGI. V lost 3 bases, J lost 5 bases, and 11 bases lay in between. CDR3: CASSYNTGDNSPLHF. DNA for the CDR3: TGTGCCAGCAGTTATAACACGGGCGATAATTCACCCCTCCACTTT.

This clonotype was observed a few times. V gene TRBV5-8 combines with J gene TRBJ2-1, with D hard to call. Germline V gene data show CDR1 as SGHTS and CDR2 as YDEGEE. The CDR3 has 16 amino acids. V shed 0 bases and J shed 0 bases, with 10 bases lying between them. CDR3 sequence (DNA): TGTGCCAGCAGCTTGGGGCAGACGTACTCCTACAATGAGCAGTTCTTC. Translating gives CASSLGQTYSYNEQFF.

The CDR3 protein is CASSPSPGQSFTDTQYF. CDR3 coding DNA: TGCGCCAGCAGCCCTTCTCCGGGACAGTCCTTCACAGATACGCAGTATTTT. V is TRBV5-1 and J is TRBJ2-3, with TRBD1 identical over 7 bases. This CDR3 has 17 amino acids. V lost 4 bases and J lost 2; bases outside the gene matches: 13. Germline V gives CDR1 SGHRS, CDR2 YFSETQ.

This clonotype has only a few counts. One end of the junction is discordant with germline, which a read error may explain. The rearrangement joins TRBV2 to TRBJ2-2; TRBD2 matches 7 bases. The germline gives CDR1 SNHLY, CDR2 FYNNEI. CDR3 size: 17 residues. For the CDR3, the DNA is TGTGCCAGCAGCGAAGGTAGCGGGTATGATTACACCGGGGAGCTGTTTTTT. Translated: CASSEGSGYDYTGELFF.

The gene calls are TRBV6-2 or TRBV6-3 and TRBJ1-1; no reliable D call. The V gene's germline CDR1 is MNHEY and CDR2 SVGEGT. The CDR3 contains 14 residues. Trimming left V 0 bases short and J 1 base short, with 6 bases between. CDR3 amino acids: CASSYSSRNTEAFF. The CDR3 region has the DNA TGTGCCAGCAGTTACTCGAGCAGGAACACTGAAGCTTTCTTT.

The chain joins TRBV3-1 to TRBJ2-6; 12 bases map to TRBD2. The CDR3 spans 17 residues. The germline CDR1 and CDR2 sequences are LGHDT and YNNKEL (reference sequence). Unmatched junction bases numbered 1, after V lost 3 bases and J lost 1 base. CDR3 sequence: CASSQTSGGSGANVLTF. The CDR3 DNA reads TGTGCCAGCAGCCAGACTAGCGGGGGTTCTGGGGCCAACGTCCTGACTTTC.

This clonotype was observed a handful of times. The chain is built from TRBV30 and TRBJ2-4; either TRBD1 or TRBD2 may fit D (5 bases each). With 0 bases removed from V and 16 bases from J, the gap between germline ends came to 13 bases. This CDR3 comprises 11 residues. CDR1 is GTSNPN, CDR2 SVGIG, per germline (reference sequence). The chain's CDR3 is CAWSVRKGTYF. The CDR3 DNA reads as TGTGCCTGGAGTGTACGGAAAGGGACCTACTTC.

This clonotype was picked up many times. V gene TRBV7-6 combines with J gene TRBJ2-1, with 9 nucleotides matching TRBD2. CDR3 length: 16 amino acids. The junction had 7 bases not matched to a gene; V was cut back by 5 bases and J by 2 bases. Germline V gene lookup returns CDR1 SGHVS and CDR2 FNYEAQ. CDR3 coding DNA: TGTGCCAGCAGCAAAGGGCCTAGCGGGGCCTACAATGAGCAGTTCTTC. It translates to CASSKGPSGAYNEQFF.

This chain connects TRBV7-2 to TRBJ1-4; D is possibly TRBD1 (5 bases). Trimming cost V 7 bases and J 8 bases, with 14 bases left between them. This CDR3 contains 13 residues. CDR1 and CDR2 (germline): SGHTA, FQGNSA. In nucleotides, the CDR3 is TGTGCCAGCAATCGGGGCGCCTGGGAAAAACTGTTTTTT. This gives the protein CASNRGAWEKLFF.

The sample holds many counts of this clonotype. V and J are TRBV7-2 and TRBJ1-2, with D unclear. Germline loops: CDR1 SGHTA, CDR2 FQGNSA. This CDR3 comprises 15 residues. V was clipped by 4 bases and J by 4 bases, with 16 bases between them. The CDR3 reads CASSSGPVGSYGYTF. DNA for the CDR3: TGTGCCAGCAGCTCGGGCCCGGTCGGTAGCTATGGCTACACCTTC.

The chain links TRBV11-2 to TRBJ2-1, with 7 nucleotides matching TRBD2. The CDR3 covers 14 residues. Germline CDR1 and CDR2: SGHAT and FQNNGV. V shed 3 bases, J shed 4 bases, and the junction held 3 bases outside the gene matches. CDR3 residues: CASSFASGYNEQFF. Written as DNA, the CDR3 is TGTGCCAGCAGCTTCGCTAGCGGTTACAATGAGCAGTTCTTC.

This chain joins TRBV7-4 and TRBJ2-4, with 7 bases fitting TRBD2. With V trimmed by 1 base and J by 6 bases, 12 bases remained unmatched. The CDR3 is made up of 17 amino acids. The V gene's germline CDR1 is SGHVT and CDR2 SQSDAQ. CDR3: CASSLDLPGEGLNIQYF. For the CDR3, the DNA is TGTGCCAGCAGCTTAGACCTCCCTGGGGAGGGGCTAAACATTCAGTACTTC.

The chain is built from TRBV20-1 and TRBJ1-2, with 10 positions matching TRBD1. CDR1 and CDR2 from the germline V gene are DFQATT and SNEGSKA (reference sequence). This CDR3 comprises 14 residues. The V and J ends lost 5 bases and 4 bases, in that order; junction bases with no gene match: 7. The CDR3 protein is CSAPGTGVSYGYTF. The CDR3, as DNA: TGCAGTGCTCCCGGGACAGGGGTGAGCTATGGCTACACCTTC.